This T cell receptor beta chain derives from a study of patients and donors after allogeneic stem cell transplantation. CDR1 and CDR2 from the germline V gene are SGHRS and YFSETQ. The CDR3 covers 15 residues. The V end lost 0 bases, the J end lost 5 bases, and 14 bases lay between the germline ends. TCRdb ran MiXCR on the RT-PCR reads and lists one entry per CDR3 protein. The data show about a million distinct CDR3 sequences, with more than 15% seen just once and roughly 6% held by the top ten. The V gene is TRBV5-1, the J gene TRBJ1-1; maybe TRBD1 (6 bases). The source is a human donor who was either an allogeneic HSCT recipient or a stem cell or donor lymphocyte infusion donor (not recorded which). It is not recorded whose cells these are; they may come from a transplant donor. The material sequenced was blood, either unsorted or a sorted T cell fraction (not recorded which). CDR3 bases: TGCGCCAGCAGCTTGGCCAGCAGGGGAGGGACTGAAGCTTTCTTT. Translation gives CASSLASRGGTEAFF.